This T cell receptor (beta chain) was recovered during a study of shared clonotypes between healthy human individuals. Regarding the study as a whole: Exclusively blood specimens were collected; tissue repertoires likely differ. The rarefaction results pointed to incomplete sorted-subset sequencing despite large depth. Naive subsets generally had larger estimated richness than memory subsets. Among donors, sharing of clonotypes was expected to be affected by sequencing depth.

V lost 6 bases, J lost 1 base, and 10 bases lay in between. The CDR3 consists of 13 residues. Germline V CDR1 and CDR2: MGHDK, SYGVNS. On this clone: What it binds is not known.

The method was immunoSEQ multiplex PCR; TCRdb's version includes in-frame clones alone and lacks a portion of them. The top ten hold around 0.14% of the sample, which has roughly 2.5 million clones, 85% to 95% seen once. The rearrangement joins TRBV25-1 to TRBJ2-7, with D tentatively TRBD1 (6 bases). The TCR originated in a man aged 18 to 29 in good health. The sample taken for sequencing was naive CD4+ T cells sorted from blood. Subset of the sample: CD45RA+ positively selected. The CDR3 DNA follows: TGTGCCAGCAGGGCGACAGGTTCCTACGAGCAGTACTTC. This translates into CASRATGSYEQYF.